This T cell receptor (beta chain) was identified in a study of chemoradiotherapy in HPV16-positive cancers (dated by TCRdb to 2021 to 2024). With respect to the entire study: Candidate HPV-specific T-cell clones and common TCR motifs were defined by functional T-cell assays performed on cells from two HPV16-positive patients. Whether T-cell immunity against the HPV oncoproteins E6 and E7 changes during chemoradiotherapy and whether survival is affected by this immunity were examined in the study. Next, the candidate HPV-specific TCRs and motifs were followed in TCR repertoires from roughly 90 patients with HPV-related cancers.

Overall results and qualifications from the work: The functional definition of HPV-specific T cells was derived from only a couple of HPV16-positive patients, and the survival association was reported for HPV16-positive patients. Among HPV16-positive patients, expansion of HPV-responsive T cells during chemoradiotherapy was associated with better recurrence-free survival. Expansion of candidate HPV-specific clones and E7-related TCR motifs was observed in the tumor microenvironment during treatment, whereas no such expansion was observed for non-HPV-specific T cells.

Repertoires were sampled multiple times during chemoradiotherapy, which allowed clonal expansion in the tumor microenvironment to be followed. V is pruned by 2 bases and J by 4 bases, leaving 4 bases of the junction without a gene match. For CDR1 and CDR2, the germline V gene (reference sequence) lists LNHDA and SQIVND. Inclusive of the bounding cysteine and phenylalanine, the CDR3 is 14 residues long. Only the CDR3 region is kept as DNA, spanning 42 bases read in frame from base 1. On this clone itself: No antigen is known for it. Per-base qualities were not stored, and no clone one base away is much larger.

Receptor amplification or capture employed the immunoSEQ multiplex PCR assay. TCRdb stores this immuneACCESS table with in-frame sequences only. Part of the clones is absent; in the studies checked, under half of the shortfall reflects unresolved V genes, and no reason is known for the rest. For this sample the table gives about 8,600 clones, of which around 90% were detected only once. The ten largest clonotypes hold around 3.8% of the sample. The sequence links TRBV19 to TRBJ1-1; 7 nucleotides in the junction match TRBD1. The sequence was obtained from a human donor with HPV-associated anogenital cancer. Material: blood, obtained from a patient who underwent chemoradiotherapy. The CDR3: CASSIQGESTEAFF. The DNA reads as follows: TGTGCCAGTAGTATACAGGGGGAGAGCACTGAAGCTTTCTTT.